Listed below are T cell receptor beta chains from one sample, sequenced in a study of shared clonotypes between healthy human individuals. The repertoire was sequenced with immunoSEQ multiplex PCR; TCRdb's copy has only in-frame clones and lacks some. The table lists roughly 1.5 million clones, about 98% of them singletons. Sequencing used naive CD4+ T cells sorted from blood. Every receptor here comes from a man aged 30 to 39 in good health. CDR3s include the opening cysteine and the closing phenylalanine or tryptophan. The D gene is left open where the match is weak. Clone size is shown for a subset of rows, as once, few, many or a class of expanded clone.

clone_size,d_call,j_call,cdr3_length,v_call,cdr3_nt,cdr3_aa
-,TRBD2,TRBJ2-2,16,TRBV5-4,TGTGCCAGCAGCATTCTAGCGGGAGGCGGATCCGGGGAGCTGTTTTTT,CASSILAGGGSGELFF
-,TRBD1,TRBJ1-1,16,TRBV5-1,TGCGCCAGCAGCTTAAAGGTGACAGGGAGGAACACTGAAGCTTTCTTT,CASSLKVTGRNTEAFF
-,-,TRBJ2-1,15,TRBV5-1,TGCGCCAGCAGCTTGGCGGGTCCGTCCTACGGGGGGCAGTTCTTC,CASSLAGPSYGGQFF
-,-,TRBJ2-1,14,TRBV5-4,TGTGCCAGCAGCTTTACACTCAACTACAATGAGCAGTTCTTC,CASSFTLNYNEQFF
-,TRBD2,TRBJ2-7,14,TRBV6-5,TGTGCCAGCAGTTACTCGACTAGCCGGTACGAGCAGTACTTC,CASSYSTSRYEQYF
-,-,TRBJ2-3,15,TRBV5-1,TGCGCCAGCAGCTTGGTACCTATAGACACAGATACGCAGTATTTT,CASSLVPIDTDTQYF
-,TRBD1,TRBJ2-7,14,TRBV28,TGTGCCAGCAGCCTGACAGGGGAGAACTACGAGCAGTACTTC,CASSLTGENYEQYF
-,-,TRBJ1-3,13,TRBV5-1,TGCGCCAGCAGCCCTGCCCCTGGAAACACCATATATTTT,CASSPAPGNTIYF
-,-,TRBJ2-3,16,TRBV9,TGTGCCAGCAGCGTATTCTCCGGGACCATCACAGATACGCAGTATTTT,CASSVFSGTITDTQYF
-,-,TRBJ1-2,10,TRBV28,TGTGCCAGCAGCCGCTATGGCTACACCTTC,CASSRYGYTF
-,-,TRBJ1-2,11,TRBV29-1,TGCAGCGCCGGGGTGGGGTCCAACTACACCTTC,CSAGVGSNYTF
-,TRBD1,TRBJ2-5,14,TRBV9,TGTGCCAGCAGCGTTGGGACAGGGAAAGAGACCCAGTACTTC,CASSVGTGKETQYF
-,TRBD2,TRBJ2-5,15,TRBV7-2,TGTGCCAGCAGCGCGACTAGCGGGAGCGGAGAGACCCAGTACTTC,CASSATSGSGETQYF
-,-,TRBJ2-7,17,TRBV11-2,TGTGCCAGCAGCTTAGCCCCCCTGGGGGCGGGCGTGTACGAGCAGTACTTC,CASSLAPLGAGVYEQYF
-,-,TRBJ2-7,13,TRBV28,TGTGCCAGCAGTTTAGGATTCGATTACGAGCAGTACTTC,CASSLGFDYEQYF
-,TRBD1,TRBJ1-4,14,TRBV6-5,TGTGCCAGCAGCCCGGGACAGAGGAATGAAAAACTGTTTTTT,CASSPGQRNEKLFF
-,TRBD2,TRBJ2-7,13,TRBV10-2,TGCGCCAGCAGACTAGCGGGACCCTACGAGCAGTACTTC,CASRLAGPYEQYF
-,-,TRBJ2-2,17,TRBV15,TGTGCCACCAGCGGAGAACGGGGAACAGGGACCTCCGGGGAGCTGTTTTTT,CATSGERGTGTSGELFF
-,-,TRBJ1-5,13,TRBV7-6,TGTGCCAGCAGCTTAAGGGCAAATCAGCCCCAGCATTTT,CASSLRANQPQHF
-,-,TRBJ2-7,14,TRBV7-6,TGTGCCAGCAGCCCTTCGGTAGTATCCTACGAGCAGTACTTC,CASSPSVVSYEQYF
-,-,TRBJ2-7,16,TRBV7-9,TGTGCCAGCAGCCCGCCCGGGATGGCCGGGTCCTACGAGCAGTACTTC,CASSPPGMAGSYEQYF
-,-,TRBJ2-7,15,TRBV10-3,TGTGCCATCAGTGATGCAGGCCGACCTACCTACGAGCAGTACTTC,CAISDAGRPTYEQYF
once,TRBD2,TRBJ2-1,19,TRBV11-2,TGTGCCAGCAGCTTAGATGCAGGGACTAGCGGGAGTTTTGTCAATGAGCAGTTCTTC,CASSLDAGTSGSFVNEQFF
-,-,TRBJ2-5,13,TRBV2,TGTGCCAGCGGTGCGGCGGACCAAGAGACCCAGTACTTC,CASGAADQETQYF
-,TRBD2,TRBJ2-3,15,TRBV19,TGTGCCAGTAGTACCAGCGGGATAGTCACAGATACGCAGTATTTT,CASSTSGIVTDTQYF
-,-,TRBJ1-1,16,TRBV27,TGTGCCAGCAGCTCCCGTCCAGGGGTGGTGAACACTGAAGCTTTCTTT,CASSSRPGVVNTEAFF
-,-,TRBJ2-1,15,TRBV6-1,TGTGCCAGCAGTGAAGGCCGGGAGAGCTACAATGAGCAGTTCTTC,CASSEGRESYNEQFF
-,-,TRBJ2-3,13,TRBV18,TGTGCCAGCTCACCACCCCTAGCAGATACGCAGTATTTT,CASSPPLADTQYF
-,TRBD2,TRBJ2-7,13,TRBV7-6,TGTGCCAGCAAGGAGCGGGGAGCGGGAGAGCAGTACTTC,CASKERGAGEQYF
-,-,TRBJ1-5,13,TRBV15,TGTGCCACCAGCCCGGGATTGAGGCAGCCCCAGCATTTT,CATSPGLRQPQHF
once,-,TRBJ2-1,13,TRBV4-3,TGCGCCAGCAGCCAAGATGAAGAATTTGAGCAGTTCTTC,CASSQDEEFEQFF
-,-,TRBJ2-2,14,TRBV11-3,TGTGCCAGCAGCTTAGGGGGAAACACCGGGGAGCTGTTTTTT,CASSLGGNTGELFF
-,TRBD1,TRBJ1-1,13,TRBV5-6,TGTGCCAGCAGCCCCGGCTCACAGGGGGAAGCTTTCTTT,CASSPGSQGEAFF
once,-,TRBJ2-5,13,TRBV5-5,TGTGCCAGCAGCTTGGTAGGGATAGAGACCCAGTACTTC,CASSLVGIETQYF
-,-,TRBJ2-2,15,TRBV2,TGTGCCAGCAGTGAGCGGGACTCAGGCACCGGGGAGCTGTTTTTT,CASSERDSGTGELFF
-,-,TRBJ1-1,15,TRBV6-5,TGTGCCAGCAGTTACTCGGGCAGTCTGAACACTGAAGCTTTCTTT,CASSYSGSLNTEAFF
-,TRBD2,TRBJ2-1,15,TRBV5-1,TGCGCCAGCAGCTTGAGGCTAGCGGGAGGGAATGAGCAGTTCTTC,CASSLRLAGGNEQFF
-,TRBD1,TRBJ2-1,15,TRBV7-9,TGTGCCAGCATATTTAAGGGAACAGGGGGGAATGAGCAGTTCTTC,CASIFKGTGGNEQFF
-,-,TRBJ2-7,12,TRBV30,TGTGCCTGGAGTGATCTAAGGGGCGAGCAGTACTTC,CAWSDLRGEQYF
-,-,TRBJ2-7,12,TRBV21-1,TGTGCCAGCAGCAACAGGACTTACGAGCAGTACTTC,CASSNRTYEQYF